This is a list of T cell receptor beta chains from one sample in a study of cytomegalovirus exposure and HLA in healthy donors. Only in-frame clones appear in the TCRdb table, and some are missing; sequencing was by immunoSEQ multiplex PCR. The sample carries 110,000 to 150,000 clones, about two thirds recorded once. Sequencing used PBMCs. These receptors were collected from a man in his fifties or sixties in good health and CMV-seronegative. Each CDR3 is given with its conserved first and last residue. The D gene is left open where the match is weak. Size is omitted from some rows. Given values are once, few, many or a class for expanded clones.

-,-,TRBJ1-1,TRBV9,CASSVSAGDTEAFF,TGTGCCAGCAGCGTGAGTGCGGGGGACACTGAAGCTTTCTTT
-,TRBD1,TRBJ2-1,TRBV5-1,CASRPGTDSYNEQFF,TGCGCCAGCAGGCCCGGGACAGACTCCTACAATGAGCAGTTCTTC
once,-,TRBJ2-7,TRBV6-6,CASSPVRAVPSYEQYF,TGTGCCAGCAGCCCTGTGCGGGCAGTTCCGTCCTACGAGCAGTACTTC
-,-,TRBJ1-6,TRBV9,CASSLQGRETSPLHF,TGTGCCAGCAGCCTGCAGGGTCGAGAAACCTCACCCCTCCACTTT
-,TRBD1,TRBJ2-7,TRBV27,CASNTGGGNEQYF,TGTGCCAGCAATACAGGGGGCGGAAACGAGCAGTACTTC
-,-,TRBJ2-3,TRBV7-3,CASSVTGFGTQYF,TGTGCCAGCAGCGTCACAGGGTTCGGTACGCAGTATTTT
-,-,TRBJ1-2,TRBV6-1,CASSELLGLGYGYTF,TGTGCCAGCAGTGAATTGTTGGGACTCGGCTATGGCTACACCTTC
-,-,TRBJ1-3,TRBV5-1,CASSLEQGGNTIYF,TGCGCCAGCAGCTTGGAACAGGGTGGAAACACCATATATTTT
-,TRBD1,TRBJ1-2,TRBV15,CATSRDYLPPNPTAGTDGYTF,TGTGCCACCAGCAGAGATTACCTCCCCCCAAATCCCACGGCGGGGACAGATGGCTACACCTTC
few,-,TRBJ1-3,TRBV5-4,CASSLWGGGGNTIYF,TGTGCCAGCAGCTTATGGGGGGGTGGTGGAAACACCATATATTTT
-,-,TRBJ1-6,TRBV2,CASRPTRQNNSPLHF,TGTGCCAGCAGACCCACCCGACAGAATAATTCACCCCTCCACTTT
-,TRBD1,TRBJ2-7,TRBV19,CASSIGTGQGLLEQYF,TGTGCCAGTAGTATAGGGACGGGACAGGGACTTCTCGAGCAGTACTTC
-,TRBD2,TRBJ2-1,TRBV4-1,CASSPEGDSGRQNEQFF,TGCGCCAGCAGCCCCGAAGGAGACAGCGGGAGGCAAAATGAGCAGTTCTTC
-,TRBD2,TRBJ2-3,TRBV5-1,CASSLSGSDTDTQYF,TGCGCCAGCAGCCTTAGCGGGAGTGACACAGATACGCAGTATTTT
-,-,TRBJ2-7,TRBV27,CASRSADPTQQYF,TGTGCCAGCAGGTCAGCGGACCCTACGCAGCAGTACTTC
few,-,TRBJ2-2,TRBV10-1,CASTPGLGGDTGELFF,TGCGCCAGCACCCCAGGGTTAGGGGGAGACACCGGGGAGCTGTTTTTT
-,TRBD1,TRBJ2-2,TRBV7-3,CASSLQGANTGELFF,TGTGCCAGCAGCTTGCAGGGGGCGAATACCGGGGAGCTGTTTTTT
few,-,TRBJ1-5,TRBV2,CASSLDTPGQPQHF,TGTGCCAGCAGCCTCGACACCCCAGGTCAGCCCCAGCATTTT
-,TRBD1,TRBJ2-7,TRBV11-3,CASRQGQGYEQYF,TGTGCCAGCAGACAGGGACAGGGCTACGAGCAGTACTTC
-,TRBD1,TRBJ2-3,TRBV29-1,CSVRQGTTDTQYF,TGCAGCGTTCGACAGGGCACCACAGATACGCAGTATTTT
-,-,TRBJ2-3,TRBV27,CASSFTRTSTDTQYF,TGTGCCAGCAGTTTTACCAGGACTAGCACAGATACGCAGTATTTT
-,TRBD2,TRBJ2-1,TRBV19,CASRNPLGGEYNEQFF,TGTGCCAGTAGAAACCCACTGGGGGGGGAATACAATGAGCAGTTCTTC
few,-,TRBJ2-7,TRBV5-1,CASSLSPAGSGYEQYF,TGCGCCAGCAGCCTAAGCCCCGCGGGATCAGGCTACGAGCAGTACTTC
-,-,TRBJ2-7,TRBV28,CASSSQVVEQYF,TGTGCCAGCAGCAGCCAGGTCGTCGAGCAGTACTTC
few,-,TRBJ2-7,TRBV6-6,CASSYRGGYSYEQYF,TGTGCCAGCAGTTACAGGGGGGGATACTCCTACGAGCAGTACTTC
-,-,TRBJ1-1,TRBV7-2,CASSFFVGAANTEAFF,TGTGCCAGCAGCTTCTTTGTGGGGGCTGCGAACACTGAAGCTTTCTTT
-,-,TRBJ1-1,TRBV7-2,CASRLNRVMNTEAFF,TGTGCCAGCAGACTGAACAGGGTTATGAACACTGAAGCTTTCTTT
-,TRBD1,TRBJ1-4,TRBV19,CASRFGQGAHNEKLFF,TGTGCCAGTCGATTTGGCCAGGGGGCCCACAATGAAAAACTGTTTTTT
-,TRBD2,TRBJ2-1,TRBV6-5,CASGRLADEQFF,TGTGCCAGCGGGAGACTAGCGGATGAGCAGTTCTTC
-,TRBD2,TRBJ2-3,TRBV2,CASRPLPAGATDTQYF,TGTGCCAGCAGACCCCTCCCCGCGGGAGCGACAGATACGCAGTATTTT
-,-,TRBJ2-7,TRBV25-1,CASSAGFHEQYF,TGTGCCAGCAGTGCCGGGTTCCACGAGCAGTACTTC